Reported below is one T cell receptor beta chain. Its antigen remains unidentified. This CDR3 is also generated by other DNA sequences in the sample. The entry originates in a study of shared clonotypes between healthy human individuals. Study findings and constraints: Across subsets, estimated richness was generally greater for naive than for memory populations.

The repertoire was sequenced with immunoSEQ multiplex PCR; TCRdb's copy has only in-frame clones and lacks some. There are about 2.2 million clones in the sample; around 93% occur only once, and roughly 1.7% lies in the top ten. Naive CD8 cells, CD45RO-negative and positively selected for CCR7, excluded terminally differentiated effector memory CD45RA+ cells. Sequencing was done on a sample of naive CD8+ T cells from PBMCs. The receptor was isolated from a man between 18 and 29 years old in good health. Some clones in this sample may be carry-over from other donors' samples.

For the CDR3, the DNA is TGTGCCAGCAGCTTAGCCGGGGGGTCCTACGAGCAGTACTTC. Translating gives CASSLAGGSYEQYF. The rearrangement uses TRBV11-2 and TRBJ2-7, with 7 positions matching TRBD2. The CDR3 has 14 amino acids. V gave up 1 base and J gave up 1 base; unmatched junction bases: 1. CDR1 SGHAT and CDR2 FQNNGV come from the germline V gene. Full variable domain (missing parts from reference TRBV11-2 and TRBJ2-7): EAGVAQSPRYKIIEKRQSVAFWCNPISGHATLYWYQQILGQGPKLLIQFQNNGVVDDSQLPKDRFSAERLKGVDSTLKIQPAKLEDSAVYLCASSLAGGSYEQYFGPGTRLTVT.